Here is one TCR beta chain with its context. Per the germline V gene, CDR1 is KGHSH and CDR2 is LQKENI. The CDR3 totals 13 residues. Losses at the gene ends were 4 bases for V and 10 bases for J; bases not matched to a gene: 6. The data were taken from a study of CD8+ T cells in alopecia areata. Background on the study: Treatment comprised oral tofacitinib, 5 to 10 mg twice daily, in treated patients.

Extraction and reverse transcription of RNA yielded cDNA as the sequencing template. Clones were sequenced by immunoSEQ multiplex PCR, and TCRdb holds only the in-frame ones, with some missing. The data hold roughly 140,000 clones, with 51% observed a single time. This receptor was taken from a human donor with alopecia areata. V is TRBV18 and J is TRBJ2-2; 7 positions agree with TRBD2. This material consisted of CD4+ T cells sorted from blood, taken at week 0. CDR3 region: CASSLAGAPELFF. DNA of the CDR3: TGTGCCAGCTCACTTGCGGGAGCCCCGGAGCTGTTTTTT. Drawing the rest from reference TRBV18 and TRBJ2-2, the complete variable domain is NAGVMQNPRHLVRRRGQEARLRCSPMKGHSHVYWYRQLPEEGLKFMVYLQKENIIDESGMPKERFSAEFPKEGPSILRIQQVVRGDSAAYFCASSLAGAPELFFGEGSRLTVL.